This TCR beta chain was retrieved from a study of OX40 agonist ivuxolimab in advanced cancers. Study-level background: The patients received agonistic anti-OX40 (CD134) antibody ivuxolimab. General observations from the study: Some nonresponders also had low normalized T-cell clonal expansion. Clonal expansion was seen in CD4+ and CD8+ blood T cells by week 6 at 0.1 to 3.0 mg/kg.

About this clone: Its matching antigen is unknown.

Deletions cut 3 bases from V and 7 bases from J, with 11 bases between. This CDR3 contains 13 residues. CDR1 and CDR2 from the germline V gene are SGHNT and YYREEE (reference sequence). Only in-frame clones appear in the TCRdb table, and some are missing; sequencing was by immunoSEQ multiplex PCR. In the table there are tens of thousands of clones, less than 95% of which are singletons. The TCR originated in an adult with an advanced solid tumor such as melanoma, head and neck, liver or kidney cancer. The starting material was CD4+ or CD8+ T cells sorted from blood, obtained in a trial of the OX40 agonist ivuxolimab. The chain combines TRBV5-4 with TRBJ2-1; D uncertain. The CDR3 sequence is CASSSTNNNEQFF. CDR3 nucleotide sequence: TGTGCCAGCAGCTCTACGAATAATAATGAGCAGTTCTTC.